Listed below are T cell receptor beta chains from one sample, sequenced in a study of cytomegalovirus exposure and HLA in healthy donors. The data were produced by immunoSEQ multiplex PCR, yet TCRdb's version contains in-frame clones alone and is incomplete. The sample holds 140,000 to 150,000 clones, 91% seen once. Sequencing used PBMCs. These receptors all stem from a man between 18 and 29 years old in good health and CMV-seronegative. CDR3s include the opening cysteine and the closing phenylalanine or tryptophan. A D gene is named only where the DNA matches it firmly. Clone size, where shown, is once, few, many, or a class for clones that have expanded.

clone_size,v_call,j_call,cdr3_length,d_call,cdr3_aa,cdr3_nt
NA,TRBV19,TRBJ2-7,12,TRBD1,CATGTGGGEQYF,TGTGCCACCGGCACAGGGGGCGGCGAGCAGTACTTC
NA,TRBV6-6,TRBJ1-4,13,NA,CASSYFQGEKLFF,TGTGCCAGCAGTTACTTCCAGGGAGAAAAACTGTTTTTT
NA,TRBV4-3,TRBJ2-1,17,TRBD2,CASSQNPGTSGRNEQFF,TGCGCCAGCAGCCAAAACCCCGGGACTAGCGGGAGGAATGAGCAGTTCTTC
NA,TRBV30,TRBJ1-1,11,NA,CARGMNTEAFF,TGTGCCCGGGGAATGAACACTGAAGCTTTCTTT
NA,TRBV6-5,TRBJ1-2,14,TRBD1,CASRKTGVQYGYTF,TGTGCCAGCAGAAAGACAGGGGTCCAGTATGGCTACACCTTC
NA,TRBV10-3,TRBJ2-7,14,TRBD1,CAIRIGTETYEQYF,TGTGCCATCAGGATCGGGACAGAGACTTACGAGCAGTACTTC
NA,TRBV10-1,TRBJ2-1,11,TRBD2,CASSAGGEQFF,TGCGCCAGCAGTGCGGGGGGTGAGCAGTTCTTC
NA,TRBV7-9,TRBJ1-4,14,NA,CASSLDTLNEKLFF,TGTGCCAGCAGCTTGGACACGCTAAATGAAAAACTGTTTTTT
NA,TRBV7-6,TRBJ2-2,16,NA,CASSPGQGGFTGELFF,TGTGCCAGCAGCCCCGGACAGGGAGGGTTTACCGGGGAGCTGTTTTTT
NA,TRBV10-1,TRBJ2-3,15,NA,CASSTTSGSTDTQYF,TGCGCCAGCAGCACAACCAGCGGGAGCACAGATACGCAGTATTTT
NA,TRBV6-4,TRBJ2-2,13,NA,CASSPLSTGELFF,TGTGCCAGCAGTCCCCTAAGCACCGGGGAGCTGTTTTTT
once,TRBV9,TRBJ2-2,15,NA,CASSVSAGNDGELFF,TGTGCCAGCAGCGTCTCGGCAGGGAATGACGGGGAGCTGTTTTTT
NA,TRBV6-1,TRBJ1-5,17,NA,CASSERSLGVWDQPQHF,TGTGCCAGCAGTGAAAGGTCCCTAGGGGTTTGGGATCAGCCCCAGCATTTT
NA,TRBV4-1,TRBJ2-7,16,NA,CASSQEDIPSSYEQYF,TGCGCCAGCAGCCAAGAGGACATCCCATCCTCTTACGAGCAGTACTTC
NA,TRBV7-2,TRBJ2-5,17,NA,CASSLDARRSTKETQYF,TGTGCCAGCAGCTTAGATGCCAGAAGATCCACAAAAGAGACCCAGTACTTC
NA,TRBV9,TRBJ1-1,13,TRBD1,CASSVAGQGEAFF,TGTGCCAGCAGCGTAGCGGGACAGGGGGAAGCTTTCTTT
NA,TRBV29-1,TRBJ2-3,11,NA,CSAGTADTQYF,TGCAGCGCAGGTACCGCAGATACGCAGTATTTT
NA,TRBV7-6,TRBJ2-3,15,NA,CASSLGLLSGDTQYF,TGTGCCAGCAGCTTAGGACTTCTAAGTGGGGATACGCAGTATTTT
NA,TRBV7-9,TRBJ2-1,17,NA,CATPLAPQPSSYNEQFF,TGTGCCACCCCACTAGCCCCTCAACCCAGCTCCTACAATGAGCAGTTCTTC
NA,TRBV9,TRBJ2-7,15,NA,CASSPRRSPGYEQYF,TGTGCCAGCAGCCCCCGACGGTCTCCAGGCTACGAGCAGTACTTC
NA,TRBV5-6,TRBJ1-1,13,NA,CASSPSGVMVAFF,TGTGCCAGCAGCCCCTCAGGGGTAATGGTTGCTTTCTTT
NA,TRBV30,TRBJ1-5,16,NA,CAWSVAGGLSNQPQHF,TGTGCCTGGAGTGTTGCTGGTGGGCTTAGCAATCAGCCCCAGCATTTT
NA,TRBV27,TRBJ1-5,15,TRBD1,CASSLRQGSNQPQHF,TGTGCCAGCAGTTTACGACAGGGTAGCAATCAGCCCCAGCATTTT
NA,TRBV7-2,TRBJ2-3,15,TRBD2,CASSLRLAGADTQYF,TGTGCCAGCAGCTTACGACTAGCGGGAGCGGATACGCAGTATTTT